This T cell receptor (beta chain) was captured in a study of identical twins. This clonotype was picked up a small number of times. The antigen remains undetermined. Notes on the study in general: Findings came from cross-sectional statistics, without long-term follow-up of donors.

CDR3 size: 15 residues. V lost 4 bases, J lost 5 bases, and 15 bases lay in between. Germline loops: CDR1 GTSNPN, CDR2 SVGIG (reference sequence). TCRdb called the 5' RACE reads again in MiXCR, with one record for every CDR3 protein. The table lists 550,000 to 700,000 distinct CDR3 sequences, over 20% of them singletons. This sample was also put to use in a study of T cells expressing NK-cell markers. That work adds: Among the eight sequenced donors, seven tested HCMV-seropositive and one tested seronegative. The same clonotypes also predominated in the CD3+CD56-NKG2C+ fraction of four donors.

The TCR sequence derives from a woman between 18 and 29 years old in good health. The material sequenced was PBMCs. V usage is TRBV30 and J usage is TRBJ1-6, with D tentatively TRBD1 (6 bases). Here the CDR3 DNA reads TGTGCCTGGAAAGGGGGATCGTACAATAATTCACCCCTCCACTTT. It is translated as CAWKGGSYNNSPLHF.